Given below is one T cell receptor (beta chain) in context. The antigen is undetermined. CDR1 is MDHEN, CDR2 SYDVKM, per germline. The CDR3 sequence is 16 residues long. V was pared by 1 base and J by 0 bases, with 13 bases between. With a J-beta primer mix and a sample-barcoded 5' primer, a second PCR ran about 6 to 11 cycles. In TCRdb, the 5' RACE reads were re-called with MiXCR into one record per CDR3 protein. The table shows over 1,200,000 distinct CDR3 sequences, with around 59% occurring only once. This specimen belongs to a study of blood T cells in healthy people across ages. Whole-study findings and limits: Reliance upon unsorted PBMCs precluded definitive naive versus antigen-experienced comparison.

Sequencing was done on a sample of blood. The chain carries TRBV28 and TRBJ2-7, with D perhaps TRBD1 or TRBD2 (7 bases each). The receptor comes from a man aged 18 to 29 in good health. The CDR3 region is CASSLLGQRGSYEQYF. For the CDR3, the DNA is TGTGCCAGCAGTTTATTGGGACAGCGGGGCTCCTACGAGCAGTACTTC.